This is a list of T cell receptor beta chains from one sample in a study of T cells in localized non-small cell lung cancer. Sequencing was performed with immunoSEQ multiplex PCR; in TCRdb, only in-frame clones are kept and a portion is missing. This sample has about 70,000 clones; approximately 87% occur once, and the top ten carry just over 20%. The specimen was peripheral blood, collected before any cancer treatment. Receptors were obtained from a male donor older than 55 with stage III squamous cell lung carcinoma. Each CDR3 is given with its conserved first and last residue. A D gene is named only where the DNA matches it firmly. Where a row states a size, it is once, few, many or the class of an expanded clone; other rows omit it.

TRBV12-5	NA	TRBJ2-5	NA	TGTGCTAGTGCTCGGGGGGCCTCAGAGACCCAGTACTTC	CASARGASETQYF
TRBV10-1	NA	TRBJ1-3	NA	TGCGCCAGCAGCCCAAACCCGGGAAACACCATATATTTT	CASSPNPGNTIYF
TRBV11-3	NA	TRBJ1-5	NA	TGTGCCAGCAGCTTAGTGGCCCCACCAAGTCAGCCCCAGCATTTT	CASSLVAPPSQPQHF
TRBV2	NA	TRBJ2-3	NA	TGTGCCAGCAGTGACTTCGTAGGGGTGGATACGCAGTATTTT	CASSDFVGVDTQYF
TRBV6-5	NA	TRBJ2-1	NA	TGTGCCAGCAGTGACGGGACACCTTACAATGAGCAGTTCTTC	CASSDGTPYNEQFF
TRBV7-2	NA	TRBJ1-4	NA	TGTGCCAGCAGCTCAGACATCGGAAGTGAAAAACTGTTTTTT	CASSSDIGSEKLFF
TRBV2	NA	TRBJ1-5	NA	TGTGCCAGCAGGGGATCTAGGAGCAATCAGCCCCAGCATTTT	CASRGSRSNQPQHF
TRBV5-4	few	TRBJ1-2	NA	TGTGCCAGCAGCACAAGAGGGTCTGGCTACACCTTC	CASSTRGSGYTF
TRBV4-2	few	TRBJ2-3	TRBD2	TGTGCCAGCAGCCTCGGGGTGGGCAGCGGGGGGCCCACAGATACGCAGTATTTT	CASSLGVGSGGPTDTQYF
TRBV19	NA	TRBJ1-5	NA	TGTGCCAGTAGTCCACCTTTGGGCAGAAGCAATCAGCCCCAGCATTTT	CASSPPLGRSNQPQHF
TRBV7-2	NA	TRBJ1-5	NA	TGTGCCAGCAGCTTAGAGCCCCATCAGCCCCAGCATTTT	CASSLEPHQPQHF
TRBV7-6	once	TRBJ1-3	NA	TGTGCCAGCAGCTTAACGGGCTCTACAGCCAAGGCTGGAAACACCATATATTTT	CASSLTGSTAKAGNTIYF
TRBV1	NA	TRBJ2-1	NA	TGCACCAGCAGCCACCTGAGGGTTCGCCCGTTCTACAATGAGCAGTTCTTC	CTSSHLRVRPFYNEQFF
TRBV6-5	NA	TRBJ2-2	NA	TGTGCCAGCAGTCTTTACACGAACACCGGGGAGCTGTTTTTT	CASSLYTNTGELFF
TRBV5-1	NA	TRBJ1-1	NA	TGCGCCAGCAGCCGCCTGTCTCCGGAGAACACTGAAGCTTTCTTT	CASSRLSPENTEAFF
TRBV6-1	NA	TRBJ1-6	NA	TGTGCCAGCAGTGAAACCCGAGGGGCAGGTGGTTCACCCCTCCACTTT	CASSETRGAGGSPLHF
TRBV15	NA	TRBJ2-2	TRBD1	TGTGCCACCAGCAGAGATGCCCTAGGGGGCCCCGGGGAGCTGTTTTTT	CATSRDALGGPGELFF
TRBV5-4	NA	TRBJ1-6	NA	TGTGCCAGCAGCTTGGCCGGAGGGCGGCATTCACCCCTCCACTTT	CASSLAGGRHSPLHF
TRBV5-6	NA	TRBJ1-6	NA	TGTGCCAGCAGCTTGAAAGCTTCACCCCTCCACTTT	CASSLKASPLHF
TRBV6-1	once	TRBJ1-4	NA	TGTGCCAGCAGTGAACTAATAGGGGCGGCTAATGAAAAACTGTTTTTT	CASSELIGAANEKLFF
TRBV9	NA	TRBJ2-7	TRBD1	TGTGCCAGCAGCCTCACAGGGGGATACGAGCAGTACTTC	CASSLTGGYEQYF
TRBV5-6	NA	TRBJ1-3	NA	TGTGCCAGCAGCTCTGGGGTCCTCCTCTCTGGAAACACCATATATTTT	CASSSGVLLSGNTIYF
TRBV7-3	NA	TRBJ1-6	NA	TGTGCCAGCAGCCCGGGACACCTTAATTCACCCCTCCACTTT	CASSPGHLNSPLHF
TRBV7-2	few	TRBJ2-7	TRBD1	TGTGCCAGCAGAGGACAGGGGCCATACGAGCAGTACTTC	CASRGQGPYEQYF
TRBV21-1	NA	TRBJ2-2	NA	TGTGCCAGCAGCCCCGGGGAGCTGTTTTTT	CASSPGELFF
TRBV6-1	NA	TRBJ2-1	NA	TGTGCCAGCAGAACCTACAATGAGCAGTTCTTC	CASRTYNEQFF
TRBV19	few	TRBJ1-2	NA	TGTGCCAGCTTCTACTATAACTATGGCTACACCTTC	CASFYYNYGYTF
TRBV7-2	NA	TRBJ1-2	NA	TGTGCCAGCAGCTTAGGGAGTTCTAACTATGGCTACACCTTC	CASSLGSSNYGYTF
TRBV7-2	once	TRBJ1-2	TRBD1	TGTGCCAGCAGCCAGGGGGTCTATGGCTACACCTTC	CASSQGVYGYTF
TRBV19	NA	TRBJ1-2	NA	TGTGCCAGTAGTGTCTCCTGGAGGGCGCCTAACTATGGCTACACCTTC	CASSVSWRAPNYGYTF
TRBV5-4	NA	TRBJ2-3	TRBD1	TGTGCCAGCAGCTCGCGACAGGGGCTCACAGATACGCAGTATTTT	CASSSRQGLTDTQYF
TRBV6-5	NA	TRBJ1-1	TRBD1	TGTGCCAGCAGGGGACAGGGAAACCAGAACACTGAAGCTTTCTTT	CASRGQGNQNTEAFF
TRBV2	NA	TRBJ2-7	TRBD1	TGTGCCAGCAGTGTGGTCCCGGGACAGGGGATCATCGACGAGCAGTACTTC	CASSVVPGQGIIDEQYF
TRBV12-5	NA	TRBJ2-3	NA	TGTGCTAGTGGCCAGCAGGCGTCCCTCACAGATACGCAGTATTTT	CASGQQASLTDTQYF
TRBV2	NA	TRBJ1-2	NA	TGTGCCAGCAGCCCCACCCAGGTCTATGGCTACACCTTC	CASSPTQVYGYTF
TRBV2	NA	TRBJ1-1	TRBD1	TGTGCCAGCAGGCCGACAGGGGCGAGTACTGAAGCTTTCTTT	CASRPTGASTEAFF
TRBV6-5	once	TRBJ1-3	NA	TGTGCCAGCAGGGACAGCTCTGGAAACACCATATATTTT	CASRDSSGNTIYF
TRBV9	once	TRBJ2-7	NA	TGTGCCAGCAGCGTAGCCGGGGAAACCTACGAGCAGTACTTC	CASSVAGETYEQYF
TRBV10-3	few	TRBJ1-1	NA	TGTGCCATCACCGGACGGGTGAACACTGAAGCTTTCTTT	CAITGRVNTEAFF